Following are 22 T cell receptor beta chains from one sample sequenced in a study of regulatory T cells in long-lasting Graves disease. Time point meaning: persistent/refractory GD, antithyroid drugs over 5 years with positive TRAb. The authors made the TCR library using RNA they extracted from PBMCs. Libraries of TCR beta came from iRepertoire HTBI primers plus Arm-PCR of CDR3 regions. TCRdb fed the multiplex PCR reads into MiXCR, producing one record per CDR3 protein. Among 400,000 or so distinct CDR3 sequences listed, 20% to 25% were seen once. The material sequenced was peripheral blood mononuclear cells (PBMCs), taken when the disease was refractory, from a patient treated with antithyroid drugs. Source of these receptors: a female donor with Graves disease.

This clonotype was seen only a few times. The rearrangement links TRBV3-1 to TRBJ2-7; 9 nucleotides line up with TRBD1. After removal of 4 bases from V and 6 bases from J, the junction contained 7 bases not matched to a gene. The CDR3 extends over 14 amino acids. Germline loops: CDR1 LGHDT, CDR2 YNNKEL (reference sequence). The DNA for the CDR3 is TGTGCCAGCAGCCGACTACAGGGGGCGGGCGAGCAGTACTTC. Protein: CASSRLQGAGEQYF.

The V call is TRBV25-1, the J call TRBJ1-2; 9 bases fit TRBD1. The germline CDR1 and CDR2 sequences are MGHDK and SYGVNS. J lost 4 bases, V lost 3 bases, and 0 bases had no gene match. The CDR3 is 13 residues long. CDR3 amino acids: CASSETGGYGYTF. CDR3 DNA sequence: TGTGCCAGCAGTGAGACAGGGGGCTATGGCTACACCTTC.

This clonotype appeared many times. The chain links TRBV20-1 to TRBJ1-2; no firm D call. CDR1 and CDR2 (germline): DFQATT, SNEGSKA (reference sequence). This CDR3 has 12 amino acids. Trimming removed 3 bases at V and 2 bases at J, with 7 bases between. CDR3 protein: CSASLGNYGYTF. DNA for the CDR3: TGCAGTGCTAGTTTGGGGAACTATGGCTACACCTTC.

This clonotype was seen a handful of times. The rearrangement joins TRBV3-1 to TRBJ2-7; 8 nucleotides align to TRBD2. CDR3 size: 14 residues. The J segment lost 4 bases and the V segment lost 4 bases, leaving 6 bases of the junction unmatched. CDR1 and CDR2 (germline): LGHDT, YNNKEL (reference sequence). The CDR3 loop is CASSPTSGAYEQYF. The CDR3 DNA follows: TGTGCCAGCAGCCCTACTAGCGGAGCTTACGAGCAGTACTTC.

This clonotype was counted at least ten times. The V gene is TRBV2, the J gene TRBJ2-7; unclear D gene. Between the trimmed V and J ends, which lost 4 bases and 7 bases, there was a span of 11 bases. The CDR3 has 12 amino acids. From germline, CDR1 is SNHLY and CDR2 FYNNEI. The CDR3 loop is CASSVQLQEQYF. In nucleotides, the CDR3 is TGTGCCAGCAGTGTGCAGTTGCAAGAGCAGTACTTC. The full variable domain, in which reference TRBV2 and TRBJ2-7 provide the parts outside the CDR3, is EPEVTQTPSHQVTQMGQEVILRCVPISNHLYFYWYRQILGQKVEFLVSFYNNEISEKSEIFDDQFSVERPDGSNFTLKIRSTKLEDSAMYFCASSVQLQEQYFGPGTRLTVT.

This clonotype was recorded many times. The chain carries TRBV7-8 and TRBJ2-5; TRBD1 or TRBD2 may be the D gene (5 bases each). V was pared by 5 bases and J by 4 bases, with 14 bases between. Germline V lookup: CDR1 SGHVS, CDR2 FQNEAQ. The CDR3 totals 14 residues. The CDR3 sequence is CASSPRDRGETQYF. DNA for the CDR3: TGTGCCAGCAGCCCCCGGGACCGAGGAGAGACCCAGTACTTC.

This sequence joins TRBV6-1 and TRBJ1-5; no clear D. V lost 6 bases and J lost 2, with 14 bases in between. The length of the CDR3 is 15 residues. Germline lookup yields CDR1 MNHNS and CDR2 SASEGT. CDR3: CASSPRVIGNQPQHF. The CDR3 region has the DNA TGTGCCAGCAGCCCCAGAGTGATTGGCAATCAGCCCCAGCATTTT.

The J gene is TRBJ2-7, the V gene TRBV6-2 or TRBV6-3; 13 bases fit TRBD2. The CDR3 has 15 amino acids. Germline values: CDR1 MNHEY, CDR2 SVGEGT. V shed 5 bases, J shed 1 base, and the junction held 2 bases outside the gene matches. DNA for the CDR3: TGTGCCAGCAGTGCGGGACTAGCGGGGTCCTACGAGCAGTACTTC. Translation gives CASSAGLAGSYEQYF.

This clonotype was counted ten times or more. This chain links TRBV7-3 with TRBJ1-5, with D unresolved. Germline CDR1 and CDR2: SGHTA and FQGTGA. V lost 1 base and J lost 6, with 7 bases in between. The CDR3 extends over 13 amino acids. For the CDR3, the DNA is TGTGCCAGCAGCTTAAAGGACGCTCAGCCCCAGCATTTT. This translates into CASSLKDAQPQHF.

This rearrangement joins TRBV10-3 to TRBJ1-5; the D gene is possibly TRBD1 (6 bases). The CDR3 runs to 16 residues. The V and J ends lost 4 bases and 6 bases respectively, with 19 bases between them. Germline loops: CDR1 ENHRY, CDR2 SYGVKD. DNA for the CDR3: TGTGCCATCAGTGCCTCTGACAGGCTCTCCGGTCAGCCCCAGCATTTT. This sequence encodes CAISASDRLSGQPQHF.

This clonotype was seen repeatedly, ten times or more. The rearrangement joins TRBV3-1 to TRBJ2-5, with D uncertain. The CDR3 length is 14 residues. Trimming took off 4 bases at V and 2 bases at J, with 11 bases between the two ends. Germline CDR1 and CDR2: LGHDT and YNNKEL (reference sequence). The CDR3: CASSRVSKQETQYF. CDR3 nucleotides: TGTGCCAGCAGCCGGGTCAGCAAACAAGAGACCCAGTACTTC.

This clonotype was seen only a few times. The chain combines TRBV20-1 with TRBJ2-7; maybe TRBD2 (5 bases). The V end lost 3 bases, the J end lost 7 bases, and 13 bases lay between the germline ends. Germline V gene lookup returns CDR1 DFQATT and CDR2 SNEGSKA (reference sequence). The CDR3 length is 12 residues. DNA of the CDR3: TGCAGTGCTAGCATACCCTCGGGGGAGCAGTACTTC. The encoded protein is CSASIPSGEQYF.

Only a few counts were recorded for this clonotype. The J gene is TRBJ1-2, the V gene TRBV12-3 or TRBV12-4; no firm D call. Deletions cut 5 bases from V and 5 bases from J, with 15 bases between. This CDR3 is built from 14 residues. CDR3 sequence (DNA): TGTGCCAGCAGTGTCGCCGGGCAGACGTATGGCTACACCTTC. Amino acid sequence: CASSVAGQTYGYTF.

The table lists this clonotype with many counts. The chain joins TRBV12-3 or TRBV12-4 to TRBJ1-2; tentative D call: TRBD1 (5 bases). The CDR3 has 13 amino acids. Between the trimmed V and J ends, which lost 6 bases and 8 bases, there was a span of 16 bases. The CDR3 protein is CASSIGEGRGYTF. CDR3 coding DNA: TGTGCCAGCAGCATAGGCGAGGGACGAGGCTACACCTTC.

This clonotype was recorded a few times. This chain uses TRBV5-4 with TRBJ1-2, with D possibly TRBD1 on 5 matching bases. Deletions cut 5 bases from V and 7 bases from J, with 15 bases between. Germline V gene sequence: CDR1 SGHNT, CDR2 YYREEE (reference sequence). This CDR3 is built from 13 residues. The CDR3 coding sequence is TGTGCCAGCAGGGGGGACGGGACCGGTGGCTACACCTTC. Translation gives CASRGDGTGGYTF. Complete variable domain (other parts from reference TRBV5-4 and TRBJ1-2): ETGVTQSPTHLIKTRGQQVTLRCSSQSGHNTVSWYQQALGQGPQFIFQYYREEENGRGNFPPRFSGLQFPNYSSELNVNALELDDSALYLCASRGDGTGGYTFGSGTRLTVV.

This chain joins TRBV20-1 and TRBJ1-4; D not resolved. CDR3 length: 12 amino acids. The germline CDR1 and CDR2 sequences are DFQATT and SNEGSKA (reference sequence). Between the trimmed V and J ends, which lost 4 bases and 7 bases, there was a span of 10 bases. The CDR3 coding sequence is TGCAGTGCTACCGATGACGGTGAAAAACTGTTTTTT. As protein: CSATDDGEKLFF.

This CDR3 is CASSSSGQTREQYF. CDR3 in DNA: TGTGCCAGCAGCTCCTCGGGCCAGACGAGGGAGCAGTACTTC. The chain recombines TRBV5-6 with TRBJ2-7; unclear D gene. Germline V gene sequence: CDR1 SGHDT, CDR2 YYEEEE. V was cut by 3 bases and J by 7 bases, with 17 bases left in between. The CDR3 consists of 14 residues.

This chain joins TRBV7-2 and TRBJ1-2, with D uncertain. This CDR3 comprises 15 residues. CDR1 and CDR2 from the germline V gene are SGHTA and FQGNSA. V lost 5 bases and J 6 bases, leaving 19 bases between the germline ends. The CDR3 reads CASSPALTSSHGYTF. Written as DNA, the CDR3 is TGTGCCAGCAGCCCAGCCCTTACCTCTAGTCATGGCTACACCTTC.

A remark on this clonotype: A much more abundant neighbour one base away suggests this may be a read error. The chain carries TRBV12-3 or TRBV12-4 and TRBJ2-5, with 8 positions matching TRBD1. CDR3 length: 14 residues. Losses at the gene ends were 3 bases for V and 9 bases for J; bases not matched to a gene: 9. The DNA of the CDR3 is TGTGCCAGCAGTTTCCCAGGGGGCTGGGAGGCCCAGTACTTC. Encoded protein: CASSFPGGWEAQYF.

This chain links TRBV7-9 with TRBJ1-2, with TRBD1 identical over 12 bases. Trimming removed 5 bases from V and 4 bases from J; junction bases left unmatched: 5. The CDR3 runs to 15 residues. Germline assignment: CDR1 SEHNR and CDR2 FQNEAQ (reference sequence). The CDR3 is CASSQGDRGLYGYTF. CDR3 DNA: TGTGCCAGCAGCCAAGGGGACAGGGGGCTCTATGGCTACACCTTC.

J is TRBJ2-7 and V is TRBV30; either TRBD1 or TRBD2 may fit D (5 bases each). Germline V gene lookup returns CDR1 GTSNPN and CDR2 SVGIG (reference sequence). This CDR3 is 13 amino acids long. The ends were cut back, 2 bases at V and 9 bases at J, with 17 bases in the middle. This CDR3 reads CAWSIGTSRGQYF. CDR3 DNA sequence: TGTGCCTGGAGTATCGGGACGTCGCGCGGGCAGTACTTC.

V is TRBV25-1 and J is TRBJ1-2; perhaps TRBD1 as D (5 bases). V was cut by 5 bases and J by 6 bases, with 13 bases left in between. The CDR3 covers 13 residues. Germline V gene sequence: CDR1 MGHDK, CDR2 SYGVNS. CDR3 in DNA: TGTGCCAGCAGTAAGGGACGGGGAGATGGCTACACCTTC. It codes for CASSKGRGDGYTF.